A single T cell receptor beta chain is shown here with its context. What it recognizes is unknown. TCRdb's table, derived via immunoSEQ multiplex PCR, lists solely in-frame clones and lacks some. The sample yields 550,000 to 750,000 clones, just over 90% seen once. Per germline, CDR1 LNHNV and CDR2 YYDKDF (reference sequence). The length of the CDR3 is 16 residues. V lost 0 bases and J 1 base, leaving 10 bases between the germline ends. CD45RO negativity and positive selection for CCR7 defined naive CD8 cells, a population that excluded terminally differentiated effector memory CD45RA+ cells. The data belong to a study of shared clonotypes between healthy human individuals. The overall study: CD4 naive and memory got three plates each, CD8 naive two, CD8 memory one. Whole-study findings and limits: Generally, naive subsets came out with larger estimated richness than memory subsets.

The TCR originated in a man aged 25-45 years in good health. The material sequenced was naive CD8+ T cells sorted from blood. V is TRBV15 and J is TRBJ2-1; the D is unclear. CDR3 sequence reads: CATSRDRTQSYNEQFF. CDR3 DNA sequence: TGTGCCACCAGCAGAGATCGAACACAGTCCTACAATGAGCAGTTCTTC. The entire variable domain, with the rest obtained from reference TRBV15 and TRBJ2-1, is as follows: DAMVIQNPRYQVTQFGKPVTLSCSQTLNHNVMYWYQQKSSQAPKLLFHYYDKDFNNEADTPDNFQSRRPNTSFCFLDIRSPGLGDTAMYLCATSRDRTQSYNEQFFGPGTRLTVL.